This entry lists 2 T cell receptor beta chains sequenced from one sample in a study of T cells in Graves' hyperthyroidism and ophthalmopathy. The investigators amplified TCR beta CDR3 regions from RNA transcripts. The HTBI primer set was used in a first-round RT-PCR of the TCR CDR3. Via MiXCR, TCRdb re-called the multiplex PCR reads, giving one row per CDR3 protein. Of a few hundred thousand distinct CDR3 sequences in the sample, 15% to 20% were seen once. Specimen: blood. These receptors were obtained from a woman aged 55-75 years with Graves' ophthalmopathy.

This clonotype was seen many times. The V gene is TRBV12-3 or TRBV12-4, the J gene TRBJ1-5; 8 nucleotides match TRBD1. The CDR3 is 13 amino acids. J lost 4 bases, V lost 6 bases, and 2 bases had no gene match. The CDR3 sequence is CASRNRGNQPQHF. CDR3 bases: TGTGCCAGCAGAAACAGGGGGAATCAGCCCCAGCATTTT.

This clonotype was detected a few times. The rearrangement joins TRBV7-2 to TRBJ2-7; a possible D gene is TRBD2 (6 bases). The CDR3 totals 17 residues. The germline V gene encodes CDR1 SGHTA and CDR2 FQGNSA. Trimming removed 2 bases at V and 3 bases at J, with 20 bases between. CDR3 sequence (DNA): TGTGCCAGCAGCTTAAATGGTTTCGGGCTAGCGAGCTACGAGCAGTACTTC. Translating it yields CASSLNGFGLASYEQYF.